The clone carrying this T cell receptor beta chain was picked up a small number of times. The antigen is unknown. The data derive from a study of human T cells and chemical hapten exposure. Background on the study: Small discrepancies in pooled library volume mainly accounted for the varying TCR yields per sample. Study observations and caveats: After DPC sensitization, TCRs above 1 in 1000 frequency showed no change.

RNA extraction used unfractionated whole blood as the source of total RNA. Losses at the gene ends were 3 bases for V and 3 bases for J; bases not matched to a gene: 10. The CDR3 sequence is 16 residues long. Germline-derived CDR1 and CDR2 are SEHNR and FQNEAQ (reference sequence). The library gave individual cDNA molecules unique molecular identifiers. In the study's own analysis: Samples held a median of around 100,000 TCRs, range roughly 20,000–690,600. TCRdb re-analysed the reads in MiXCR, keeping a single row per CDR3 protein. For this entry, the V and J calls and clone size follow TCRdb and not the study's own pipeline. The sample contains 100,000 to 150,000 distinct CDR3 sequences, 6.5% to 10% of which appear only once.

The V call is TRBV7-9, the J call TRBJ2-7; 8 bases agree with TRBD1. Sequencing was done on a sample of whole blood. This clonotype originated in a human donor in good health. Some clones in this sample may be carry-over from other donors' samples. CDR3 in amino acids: CASSLDTGQGRYEQYF. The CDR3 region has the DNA TGTGCCAGCAGCTTGGACACCGGACAGGGTCGCTACGAGCAGTACTTC.